This passage covers 4 T cell receptor beta chains from one sample sequenced in a study of neurological immune-mediated disorders. TCRdb used MiXCR to reprocess the 5' RACE reads, holding one entry per CDR3 protein. The table lists 28,000 or so distinct CDR3 sequences, 12% of them singletons. The sequenced material came from PBMCs. These receptors originate from a man aged 60 to 75 in good health.

This clonotype showed up many times. The chain recombines TRBV12-3 or TRBV12-4 with TRBJ1-1; maybe TRBD1 (6 bases). The V end lost 6 bases, the J end lost 1 base, and 9 bases lay between the germline ends. The CDR3 extends over 13 amino acids. The CDR3 protein is CASSETGNTEAFF. The CDR3, as DNA: TGTGCCAGCAGCGAGACAGGGAACACTGAAGCTTTCTTT.

This clonotype showed up many times. The chain links TRBV12-3 or TRBV12-4 to TRBJ2-1; D is uncertain. This CDR3 has 15 amino acids. V shed 5 bases and J shed 0 bases, with 11 bases lying between them. CDR3 nucleotides: TGTGCCAGCAGTCCCCAGCGCCGCTCCTACAATGAGCAGTTCTTC. It codes for CASSPQRRSYNEQFF.

This clonotype was counted many times. V gene TRBV20-1 combines with J gene TRBJ2-7; D possibly matches TRBD1 or TRBD2 (5 bases each). Trimming left V 3 bases short and J 6 bases short, with 9 bases between. In germline, CDR1 is DFQATT, CDR2 SNEGSKA (reference sequence). The CDR3 is 11 residues long. The CDR3 protein is CSASRGVEQYF. The CDR3 DNA is TGCAGTGCTAGCAGAGGGGTCGAGCAGTACTTC.

This clonotype was detected many times. The V and J genes are TRBV2 and TRBJ2-5; D perhaps matches TRBD1 (5 bases). V gave up 7 bases and J gave up 5 bases, with 11 bases separating them. The CDR3 length is 12 residues. Germline V CDR1 and CDR2: SNHLY, FYNNEI. The CDR3 nucleotides are TGTGCCAGCACCAGGGTAGAGGAGACCCAGTACTTC. Translated, it gives CASTRVEETQYF.